This T cell receptor beta chain was observed in a study of blood T cell repertoires in COVID-19. Study at large: Samples came from the United States, Italy and Spain, spanning acute and convalescent COVID-19. PBMCs, B-cell-depleted T cells, or T cells provided the cDNA or gDNA that made up the material.

Repertoires were generated with immunoSEQ multiplex PCR, while TCRdb's copy carries only in-frame clones and drops some. The data show approximately 230,000 clones, 65% to 80% seen once. The CDR3 totals 13 residues. Trimming stripped 3 bases from V and 5 bases from J, with 10 bases between. The germline V gene has CDR1 MNHEY and CDR2 SVGAGI. The V call is TRBV6-5, the J call TRBJ2-5; D perhaps matches TRBD2 (6 bases). This clonotype originated in a middle-aged woman with active or convalescent COVID-19. Sequenced input: peripheral blood. The CDR3 coding sequence is TGTGCCAGCAGTTATGACGGGGGTGAGACCCAGTACTTC. It translates to CASSYDGGETQYF.